This TCR beta chain was identified during a study of T cells in Graves' hyperthyroidism and ophthalmopathy. V lost 6 bases and J 6 bases, leaving 9 bases between the germline ends. CDR3 length: 11 amino acids. Germline assignment: CDR1 ENHRY and CDR2 SYGVKD. In this sample, this clonotype turned up a few times. The source material, RNA transcripts, was used to amplify TCR beta CDR3 regions. First-round RT-PCR with HTBI primers amplified the TCR CDR3 region. TCRdb ran MiXCR on the multiplex PCR reads and lists one entry per CDR3 protein. There are roughly 570,000 distinct CDR3 sequences in the sample; roughly 50% occur only once, and around a fifth lies in the top ten.

The rearrangement uses TRBV10-3 and TRBJ2-7; a weak D match, TRBD1 (7 bases). The sequenced sample was peripheral blood or thyroid tissue (not recorded which). This receptor was obtained from an adult woman with Graves' disease, either hyperthyroidism or ophthalmopathy (not recorded which). The chain's CDR3 is CAIRQGGEQYF. The DNA of the CDR3 is TGTGCCATCAGGCAGGGGGGCGAGCAGTACTTC.